The rows below give T cell receptor beta chains drawn from one sample of a study of T-cell reconstitution after alpha-beta-depleted transplantation in children. MiXCR, run by TCRdb on the PCR reads, gives a single entry per CDR3 protein. The sample shows some 300,000 distinct CDR3 sequences, nearly 8% of them seen only once. This specimen was peripheral blood, taken 360 days after TCRalphabeta/CD19-depleted stem cell transplant. The receptor set was obtained from a female patient between 2 and 15 years old who had a stem cell transplant for Fanconi anemia, so the T cells may come from the graft donor. CDR3s include the opening cysteine and the closing phenylalanine or tryptophan. The D gene is left open where the match is weak. Clone size is stated in some rows and not others, as once, few, many or a class when expanded.

v_gene	abundance	j_gene	d_gene	CDR3aa	CDR3nt
TRBV20-1	many	TRBJ1-1	.	CSARGDMNTEAFF	TGCAGTGCTAGGGGAGACATGAACACTGAAGCTTTCTTT
TRBV15	many	TRBJ2-1	.	CATSREVAAYNEQFF	TGTGCCACCAGCAGAGAAGTTGCAGCCTACAATGAGCAGTTCTTC
TRBV20-1	many	TRBJ2-7	.	CSARAGVDEQYF	TGCAGTGCTAGAGCTGGAGTCGACGAGCAGTACTTC
TRBV5-1	many	TRBJ2-1	TRBD2	CASSRGLAGDNEQFF	TGCGCCAGCAGCAGGGGACTAGCGGGAGACAATGAGCAGTTCTTC
TRBV15	many	TRBJ2-1	.	CATSREVSAPYNEQFF	TGTGCCACCAGCAGAGAAGTTAGCGCACCCTACAATGAGCAGTTCTTC
TRBV2	few	TRBJ2-1	TRBD2	CASSDAGGDNNEQFF	TGTGCCAGCAGTGACGCGGGAGGGGATAACAATGAGCAGTTCTTC
TRBV20-1	many	TRBJ2-7	.	CSASSTGGASYEQYF	TGCAGTGCTAGTTCGACAGGAGGGGCCTCTTACGAGCAGTACTTC
TRBV20-1	few	TRBJ2-7	.	CSAKWELREQYF	TGCAGTGCTAAGTGGGAGCTACGAGAGCAGTACTTC
TRBV12-5	few	TRBJ2-7	TRBD1	CASGRDSYEQYF	TGTGCTAGTGGAAGGGACAGTTACGAGCAGTACTTC
TRBV21-1	few	TRBJ1-2	.	CASMAGVQAPSTF	TGTGCCAGCATGGCAGGAGTACAGGCCCCTAGCACCTTC
TRBV12-3/TRBV12-4	many	TRBJ2-1	.	CACGLAGQGRGFF	TGTGCCTGTGGGCTAGCGGGACAGGGCAGGGGGTTCTTC
TRBV29-1	many	TRBJ2-1	TRBD2	CSGVPGLAGVNEQFF	TGCAGCGGAGTCCCTGGGTTAGCGGGGGTTAATGAGCAGTTCTTC
TRBV27	many	TRBJ2-5	TRBD2	CASSLGPGLAGGETQYF	TGTGCCAGCAGTTTAGGGCCGGGACTAGCGGGGGGAGAGACCCAGTACTTC
TRBV20-1	.	TRBJ2-3	TRBD2	CSASRTSGGQDTQYF	TGCAGTGCTAGCAGGACTAGCGGGGGGCAAGATACGCAGTATTTT
TRBV6-1	few	TRBJ2-7	TRBD2	CASTAGVADYYEQYF	TGTGCCAGCACTGCGGGAGTAGCGGACTACTACGAGCAGTACTTC
TRBV3-1	many	TRBJ2-1	.	CASSQGGWDEQFF	TGTGCCAGCAGCCAAGGCGGCTGGGACGAGCAGTTCTTC
TRBV29-1	many	TRBJ2-5	.	CSVLQGGETQYF	TGCAGCGTATTACAGGGCGGCGAGACCCAGTACTTC
TRBV12-3/TRBV12-4	many	TRBJ1-1	.	CASSPTRVTEAFF	TGTGCCAGCAGTCCGACCCGGGTGACTGAAGCTTTCTTT
TRBV12-3/TRBV12-4	many	TRBJ2-2	.	CASSSTGGGTGELFF	TGTGCCAGCAGTTCCACAGGGGGGGGCACCGGGGAGCTGTTTTTT
TRBV30	many	TRBJ2-1	.	CAWSVRRDFSQFF	TGTGCCTGGAGTGTACGGCGGGATTTTTCACAGTTCTTC
TRBV29-1	many	TRBJ1-1	TRBD1	CSDRRGQGEAFF	TGCAGCGACCGCAGGGGGCAGGGTGAAGCTTTCTTT
TRBV5-1	many	TRBJ2-1	TRBD2	CASSQTSGGNEQFF	TGCGCCAGCAGCCAGACTAGCGGGGGCAATGAGCAGTTCTTC
TRBV6-5	many	TRBJ1-6	TRBD1	CASRHRGHSSPLHF	TGTGCCAGCAGACACAGGGGGCACAGTTCACCCCTCCACTTT
TRBV7-2	.	TRBJ2-5	TRBD1	CASSATRPDRAETQYF	TGTGCCAGCAGCGCCACAAGACCGGACAGGGCAGAGACCCAGTACTTC
TRBV5-5	many	TRBJ1-1	.	CASSRRLGTEAFF	TGTGCCAGCAGCCGGAGACTAGGGACTGAAGCTTTCTTT
TRBV5-1	.	TRBJ1-6	.	CASSLGGNNSPLHF	TGCGCCAGCAGCTTGGGGGGGAATAATTCACCCCTCCACTTT
TRBV2	.	TRBJ2-5	.	CASMVGTGETQYF	TGTGCCAGCATGGTAGGGACGGGGGAGACCCAGTACTTC
TRBV29-1	many	TRBJ2-3	.	CSVDARNF	TGCAGCGTCGATGCGAGGAATTTT
TRBV3-1	.	TRBJ1-1	TRBD1	CASSLDRVRNTEAFF	TGTGCCAGCAGCTTAGACAGGGTGCGGAACACTGAAGCTTTCTTT
TRBV6-5	many	TRBJ2-7	.	CASSSQVTYEQYF	TGTGCCAGCAGTTCTCAAGTAACCTACGAGCAGTACTTC
TRBV5-1	many	TRBJ2-1	.	CASSLGGLEGINEQFF	TGCGCCAGCAGCTTGGGGGGACTCGAGGGCATCAATGAGCAGTTCTTC
TRBV7-2	few	TRBJ1-2	.	CASSPGGHLGGYTF	TGTGCCAGCAGCCCGGGTGGGCATTTGGGTGGCTACACCTTC
TRBV5-1	few	TRBJ2-3	TRBD2	CASSLEGRGATDTQYF	TGCGCCAGCAGCTTGGAGGGGCGGGGGGCCACAGATACGCAGTATTTT
TRBV6-2/TRBV6-3	.	TRBJ1-3	TRBD1	CASSYRRDSDLGNTIYF	TGTGCCAGCAGTTACCGCCGGGACAGCGACCTAGGAAACACCATATATTTT
TRBV12-3/TRBV12-4	many	TRBJ2-1	TRBD2	CASSPRLAGVYEQFF	TGTGCCAGCAGTCCACGACTAGCGGGAGTATATGAGCAGTTCTTC
TRBV18	many	TRBJ2-4	.	CASSPDRQGWIQYF	TGTGCCAGCTCACCTGACCGGCAGGGATGGATTCAGTACTTC
TRBV20-1	few	TRBJ1-2	TRBD1	CSARKAGQGDYGYTF	TGCAGTGCTCGGAAGGCGGGACAGGGTGACTATGGCTACACCTTC
TRBV27	.	TRBJ2-1	.	CASSLPSVPSNEQFF	TGTGCCAGCAGTTTACCAAGCGTGCCCTCCAATGAGCAGTTCTTC
TRBV15	.	TRBJ2-6	TRBD1	CATSRDPGQGAPEANVLTF	TGTGCCACCAGCAGAGACCCGGGACAGGGGGCCCCTGAGGCCAACGTCCTGACTTTC
TRBV7-4	many	TRBJ2-2	.	CASSFAQGGTGELFF	TGTGCCAGCAGCTTCGCACAGGGAGGGACCGGGGAGCTGTTTTTT
TRBV7-9	.	TRBJ2-6	.	CASSRQLPVSGANVLTF	TGTGCCAGCAGCAGACAGTTGCCCGTCTCTGGGGCCAACGTCCTGACTTTC
TRBV11-2	.	TRBJ2-5	TRBD1	CASSPLGQQQETQYF	TGTGCCAGCAGCCCATTGGGACAGCAACAAGAGACCCAGTACTTC
TRBV5-1	many	TRBJ2-6	.	CASSLGTGTVAGANVLTF	TGCGCCAGCAGCTTGGGGACCGGGACGGTCGCTGGGGCCAACGTCCTGACTTTC
TRBV3-1	.	TRBJ2-1	TRBD2	CATCQVGVAVAGVDNEQFF	TGTGCCACCTGCCAAGTAGGGGTCGCGGTAGCGGGAGTAGATAATGAGCAGTTCTTC
TRBV7-2	many	TRBJ2-7	.	CASSLVPRGFYEQYF	TGTGCCAGCAGCTTAGTCCCCCGGGGGTTTTACGAGCAGTACTTC